This is a list of T cell receptor beta chains from one sample in a study of metastatic and nonmetastatic thyroid tumors. Through MiXCR, TCRdb re-clonotyped the PCR reads. This sample has 90,000 or so clones, with 8.6% found just once. What was sequenced was blood. The receptors shown here come from a female donor with papillary thyroid cancer or a benign thyroid nodule (not recorded which). Some clones in this sample may be carry-over from other donors' samples. Both conserved end residues are part of each CDR3. Fields, in order: D gene, V gene, clone size, J gene, CDR3 DNA, CDR3 protein. A D gene is named only where the DNA matches it firmly. The size field is filled for only some rows; it gives once, few, many or a size class.

>.|TRBV6-2/TRBV6-3|many|TRBJ2-1
TGTGCCAGCAGTTACTCGGGAAATGAGCAGTTCTTC
CASSYSGNEQFF
>.|TRBV11-1|many|TRBJ2-2
TGTGCCAGCAGCTTAAAAGGGGGGGCGAACACCGGGGAGCTGTTTTTT
CASSLKGGANTGELFF
>.|TRBV20-1|many|TRBJ1-1
TGCAGTGCTAGAGATGGGGGAAGGGGGGTAATGGCTTTCTTT
CSARDGGRGVMAFF
>.|TRBV10-3|many|TRBJ2-3
TGTGCCATCAGTGAGTCGCAGGGGTGGGATACGCAGTATTTT
CAISESQGWDTQYF
>.|TRBV11-2|many|TRBJ1-2
TGTGCCAGCAGTTCGGGACCCTCGGTTTCCGGCTACACCTTC
CASSSGPSVSGYTF
>.|TRBV6-1|many|TRBJ1-3
TGTGCCAGCATGACAGCTGGAAACACCATATATTTT
CASMTAGNTIYF
>.|TRBV2|many|TRBJ1-6
TGTGCCAGCAGTCGACAGAATTCACCCCTCCACTTT
CASSRQNSPLHF
>TRBD2|TRBV20-1|many|TRBJ2-5
TGCAGTGCTAGAGCCTGGGGACTAGCGGGGCTAGAGACCCAGTACTTC
CSARAWGLAGLETQYF
>.|TRBV19|many|TRBJ1-1
TGTGCCAGTATGGGTTCCACTGAAGCTTTCTTT
CASMGSTEAFF
>TRBD2|TRBV2|many|TRBJ2-2
TGTGCCAGCAGTGGCGGCGGGGGTGGTTGGACCGGGGAGCTGTTTTTT
CASSGGGGGWTGELFF
>.|TRBV19|many|TRBJ1-1
TGTGCCAGTAGTATATTGGGGAGGAACACTGAAGCTTTCTTT
CASSILGRNTEAFF
>TRBD1|TRBV6-1|many|TRBJ1-2
TGTGCCAGCGCAGGACAGGGAGCGGTTAACTATGGCTACACCTTC
CASAGQGAVNYGYTF
>TRBD1|TRBV7-2|.|TRBJ1-5
TGTGCCAGCAGCCGGACAGGGAGTGGCAATCAGCCCCAGCATTTT
CASSRTGSGNQPQHF
>.|TRBV28|many|TRBJ1-2
TGTGCCAGCAGTCAAAGGGCAGGGATTGGTATGGGCTACACCTTC
CASSQRAGIGMGYTF
>.|TRBV3-1|many|TRBJ2-1
TGTGCCAGCAGCCGAACCCCCAGGGGTGGGCAGTTCTTC
CASSRTPRGGQFF
>.|TRBV7-3|many|TRBJ2-3
TGTGCCAGCAGCTTTGACAGCACAGATACGCAGTATTTT
CASSFDSTDTQYF
>.|TRBV5-5|.|TRBJ2-7
TGTGCCAGCAGCTTGGGGCGGCTGAACTACGAGCAGTACTTC
CASSLGRLNYEQYF
>TRBD2|TRBV4-1|many|TRBJ2-5
TGCGCCAGCAGCCAAACTCGGACTAGCGGGGGTGGGGAGACCCAGTACTTC
CASSQTRTSGGGETQYF
>.|TRBV6-1|.|TRBJ2-7
TGTGCCAGCATTCCCCTCGGAGGGGCCGAGCAGTACTTC
CASIPLGGAEQYF
>TRBD1|TRBV19|many|TRBJ1-5
TGTGCCACCTTAGGACAGGTGACCCAGCCCCAGCATTTT
CATLGQVTQPQHF
>.|TRBV5-1|.|TRBJ1-2
TGCGCCAGCAGCCAAAACCCAGGGACCGTCTATGGCTACACCTTC
CASSQNPGTVYGYTF
>.|TRBV19|many|TRBJ1-6
TGTGCCAGTAGGGCCGGGTCTACCTATAATTCACCCCTCCACTTT
CASRAGSTYNSPLHF
>.|TRBV20-1|many|TRBJ2-5
TGCAGTGCTGATCGAGAGACCCAGTACTTC
CSADRETQYF
>.|TRBV7-3|many|TRBJ2-3
TGTGCCAGCAGCTTAGCGGTAACAGATACGCAGTATTTT
CASSLAVTDTQYF
>.|TRBV3-1|.|TRBJ1-1
TGTGCCAGCAGCCAAGGAGGAGGGAATGAAGCTTTCTTT
CASSQGGGNEAFF
>.|TRBV6-4|many|TRBJ1-1
TGTGCCAGCAGTGACTCGCAGAACACTGAAGCTTTCTTT
CASSDSQNTEAFF
>TRBD1|TRBV7-3|many|TRBJ1-6
TGTGCCAGCAGTCGGGGACAGGGCCTTAATTCACCCCTCCACTTT
CASSRGQGLNSPLHF
>TRBD1|TRBV30|many|TRBJ1-1
TGTGCCTGGAGCGCTGACAGGGTGAACACTGAAGCTTTCTTT
CAWSADRVNTEAFF
>.|TRBV9|many|TRBJ1-2
TGTGCCAGCAGCGCATCCACTCCAGAGTCTCATGGCTACACCTTC
CASSASTPESHGYTF
>TRBD1|TRBV2|.|TRBJ2-2
TGTGCCACCCGGACAGGGAGCTTAGTTAACACCGGGGAGCTGTTTTTT
CATRTGSLVNTGELFF
>.|TRBV2|.|TRBJ2-1
TGTGCCAGCTTAGGTGGGACATGGGACAATGAGCAGTTCTTC
CASLGGTWDNEQFF
>TRBD2|TRBV3-1|.|TRBJ2-4
TGTGCCAGCAGCCAAGGACTAGCGGGGGGGAGACTAGCCAAAAACATTCAGTACTTC
CASSQGLAGGRLAKNIQYF
>.|TRBV9|many|TRBJ2-7
TGTGCCAGCAGCGTAGGGAGCTCCTACGAGCAGTACTTC
CASSVGSSYEQYF
>TRBD1|TRBV5-1|many|TRBJ1-2
TGCGCCAGCAGCTTGGCAGGCGGGGACAGGACTGGCTACACCTTC
CASSLAGGDRTGYTF
>.|TRBV7-6|many|TRBJ1-6
TGTGCCAGCAGCCGGGACCTCAATTCACCCCTCCACTTT
CASSRDLNSPLHF
>.|TRBV5-1|many|TRBJ1-6
TGCGCCAGCAGCTTGAGCGACGGAGGGAATTCACCCCTCCACTTT
CASSLSDGGNSPLHF
>.|TRBV4-2|many|TRBJ1-2
TGTGCCAGCAGCCCAGAGAATCTCGGGAACTATGGCTACACCTTC
CASSPENLGNYGYTF
>.|TRBV6-2/TRBV6-3|many|TRBJ2-7
TGTGCCAGCAGCCCGGGAAACCGACCCCGCGGGGCGGTCTCCTACGAGCAGTACTTC
CASSPGNRPRGAVSYEQYF
>TRBD1|TRBV11-1|.|TRBJ2-1
TGTGCCAGCAGCCCGGGACAGGGGTACGACAATGAGCAGTTCTTC
CASSPGQGYDNEQFF
>.|TRBV7-8|many|TRBJ1-2
TGTGCCAGCAGCATACAGGGTGACTATGGCTACACCTTC
CASSIQGDYGYTF
>.|TRBV20-1|many|TRBJ1-5
TGCAGTGCTAGACCCGACGGAGCTATCGATAGCAATCAGCCCCAGCATTTT
CSARPDGAIDSNQPQHF
>TRBD1|TRBV9|.|TRBJ2-7
TGTGCCAGCAGCGTCTTGCAGGGGGCTGGAAAGCAGTACTTC
CASSVLQGAGKQYF
>TRBD1|TRBV18|many|TRBJ1-2
TGTGCCAGCTCACACGGACAGGTCTATGGCTACACCTTC
CASSHGQVYGYTF
>.|TRBV9|many|TRBJ1-1
TGTGCCAGCAGCGTAGGGGGGCTTGGGAACACTGAAGCTTTCTTT
CASSVGGLGNTEAFF
>TRBD2|TRBV3-1|many|TRBJ2-4
TGTGCCAGCAGCCCGGGACTAGCGGGACATGCCAAAAACATTCAGTACTTC
CASSPGLAGHAKNIQYF
>TRBD2|TRBV5-1|many|TRBJ2-5
TGCGCCAGCAGCGTAGCGGGGGGAGGCGAAGAGACCCAGTACTTC
CASSVAGGGEETQYF
>TRBD1|TRBV6-1|many|TRBJ2-7
TGTGCCAGCAGTGGGGGGACAGGGGGCTACGAGCAGTACTTC
CASSGGTGGYEQYF
>TRBD1|TRBV28|many|TRBJ1-2
TGTGCCAGCAGTTTGGCAGGACAGGGGGGCTATGGCTACACCTTC
CASSLAGQGGYGYTF
>TRBD1|TRBV12-5|many|TRBJ1-5
TGTGCTAGTGGTTTATCAGGAAAGGACAGGTATAGCAATCAGCCCCAGCATTTT
CASGLSGKDRYSNQPQHF
>.|TRBV30|many|TRBJ1-4
TGTGCCTGGATGTCATCAGGAAGAAATGAAAAACTGTTTTTT
CAWMSSGRNEKLFF
>TRBD1|TRBV9|many|TRBJ1-1
TGTGCCAGCAGCGTCCGGGACAGTCAGAACACTGAAGCTTTCTTT
CASSVRDSQNTEAFF
>.|TRBV6-5|few|TRBJ1-6
TGTGCCAGCAGTTACTTGGGGGGCGAAGGTAATTCACCCCTCCACTTT
CASSYLGGEGNSPLHF